This record looks at one TCR beta chain sequence and its context. The source of the sample is a study of cytomegalovirus exposure and HLA in healthy donors. The PCR ran on 60 Vbeta and 13 Jbeta primers. The protocol was immunoSEQ multiplex PCR, while the TCRdb copy is restricted to in-frame clones and leaves out a portion. Among 150,000 to 200,000 clones, around 76% were seen once, and the ten largest hold roughly 1%. CDR3 length equals 17 residues. The chain recombines TRBV21-1 with TRBJ2-2; TRBD2, as called in the table, went unchecked against the DNA. TRBV21-1 has pseudogene status. The receptor was derived from a woman aged 40 to 49 in good health and CMV-seronegative. Sequencing input: PBMCs. CDR3 DNA sequence: TGTGCCAGCACCCACCTAGCGGGAGGGCCCTGCACCGGGGAGCTGTTTTTT. Protein: CASTHLAGGPCTGELFF.